This TCR beta chain derives from a study of T cell repertoires in cytomegalovirus infection. This clonotype was detected many times. TCRdb re-called the reads through MiXCR, storing one row per CDR3 protein. The sample includes roughly 500,000 distinct CDR3 sequences, roughly 10% of them seen just once. Germline CDR1 and CDR2: DFQATT and SNEGSKA (reference sequence). This CDR3 comprises 14 residues. Trimming took 4 bases from V and 4 from J; bases not matched to a gene: 7. The source material was PBMCs. This TCR came from a human donor in good health (CMV status not recorded). Some clones in this sample may be carry-over from other donors' samples. The rearrangement uses TRBV20-1 and TRBJ2-1; 7 bases map to TRBD2. The DNA of the CDR3 is TGCAGTGCTAAAAGCGGGGCGTATTACAATGAGCAGTTCTTC. Its protein is CSAKSGAYYNEQFF.